This T cell receptor beta chain was captured by sequencing in a study of cytomegalovirus exposure and HLA in healthy donors. Points from the study as a whole: What a later analysis showed was that several of the most significant clusters appeared linked to common viral pathogens. Looking again later, the authors saw that most CMV-associated TCR beta chains seemed HLA-restricted.

Turning to this clone: Antigen: not known.

Use of 60 Vbeta and 13 Jbeta primers characterized the PCR. Some clones are missing from TCRdb's copy, which holds only in-frame ones; the method was immunoSEQ multiplex PCR. This sample carries 110,000 to 150,000 clones, approximately 80% of them seen once, and the ten largest clones take roughly 4.3%. Per germline, CDR1 SGHNT and CDR2 YYREEE (reference sequence). This CDR3 has 13 amino acids. V was clipped by 5 bases and J by 7 bases; unmatched bases: 7. Material for sequencing was PBMCs. This chain uses TRBV5-4 with TRBJ1-2; the match to TRBD1 covers 8 bases. The receptor's source is a male donor in good health and CMV-seronegative. CDR3 sequence (DNA): TGTGCCAGCAGTAGACAGGGGTGGTCTGGCTACACCTTC. It codes for CASSRQGWSGYTF.